This is a list of T cell receptor beta chains from one sample in a study of shared clonotypes between healthy human individuals. Sequenced by immunoSEQ multiplex PCR; TCRdb stores in-frame clones only, minus some. The sample has around 330,000 clones, approximately 79% seen once. The sequencing input was memory CD4+ T cells sorted from blood. Receptors originate from a man aged 25 to 45 in good health. Both conserved end residues are part of each CDR3. The order of the fields is J gene, V gene, D gene, clone size, CDR3 length, CDR3 protein, CDR3 DNA. A D gene is named only where the DNA matches it firmly. Clone size is stated in some rows and not others, as once, few, many or a class when expanded.

>TRBJ2-1|TRBV5-6|.|.|12
CASNGVINEQFF
TGTGCCAGCAACGGGGTGATCAATGAGCAGTTCTTC
>TRBJ2-3|TRBV28|.|.|14
CASVERDKGDTQYF
TGTGCCAGCGTGGAGAGGGACAAAGGAGATACGCAGTATTTT
>TRBJ1-2|TRBV30|.|.|11
CAWAPGLGYTF
TGTGCCTGGGCCCCAGGTTTGGGCTACACCTTC
>TRBJ2-7|TRBV6-5|TRBD2|few|15
CASSHASGRFNEQYF
TGTGCCAGCAGCCACGCTAGCGGGAGGTTTAACGAGCAGTACTTC
>TRBJ2-3|TRBV19|.|.|15
CASSPRHALTDTQYF
TGTGCCAGTAGTCCCAGGCATGCCCTCACAGATACGCAGTATTTT
>TRBJ1-4|TRBV2|TRBD1|.|13
CASTDRGREKLFF
TGTGCCAGCACGGACAGGGGTCGAGAAAAACTGTTTTTT
>TRBJ2-1|TRBV9|TRBD1|.|16
CASSERTGQSYNEQFF
TGTGCCAGCAGCGAAAGGACAGGTCAATCCTACAATGAGCAGTTCTTC
>TRBJ2-1|TRBV5-6|TRBD1|.|15
CASSLLQQGYHEQFF
TGTGCCAGCAGCTTGCTACAACAGGGGTACCATGAGCAGTTCTTC
>TRBJ2-3|TRBV15|TRBD1|.|16
CATSRDGDRPTDTQYF
TGTGCCACCAGCAGAGACGGGGACAGGCCTACAGATACGCAGTATTTT
>TRBJ2-7|TRBV5-4|TRBD2|.|14
CASSLGGGTYEQYF
TGTGCCAGCAGCTTGGGCGGGGGAACCTACGAGCAGTACTTC
>TRBJ2-5|TRBV6-5|.|.|13
CASTMGARETQYF
TGTGCCAGCACCATGGGGGCTCGGGAGACCCAGTACTTC
>TRBJ2-2|TRBV7-3|.|.|12
CASSLLAGELFF
TGTGCCAGCAGCTTACTTGCCGGGGAGCTGTTTTTT
>TRBJ1-3|TRBV11-2|.|.|14
CASSRQFSGNTIYF
TGTGCCAGCAGCCGTCAATTCTCTGGAAACACCATATATTTT
>TRBJ1-2|TRBV29-1|.|.|12
CSVEKTVYGYTF
TGCAGCGTTGAAAAGACAGTTTATGGCTACACCTTC
>TRBJ2-7|TRBV19|.|few|15
CASSSSGANRDEQYF
TGTGCCAGTAGTAGCTCAGGGGCGAACCGGGACGAGCAGTACTTC
>TRBJ2-3|TRBV30|TRBD2|.|15
CAGGLAGRGTDTQYF
TGTGCCGGGGGACTAGCGGGGAGGGGCACAGATACGCAGTATTTT
>TRBJ1-1|TRBV28|.|.|15
CASSPRVYKNTEAFF
TGTGCCAGCAGTCCCCGGGTCTACAAGAACACTGAAGCTTTCTTT
>TRBJ1-4|TRBV5-1|TRBD1|once|14
CASSVGQGVEKLFF
TGCGCCAGCAGCGTCGGACAGGGAGTTGAAAAACTGTTTTTT
>TRBJ1-4|TRBV15|.|.|16
CATSRVRPGVEEKLFF
TGTGCCACCAGCAGAGTAAGGCCTGGCGTAGAAGAAAAACTGTTTTTT
>TRBJ2-7|TRBV6-5|TRBD1|.|15
CASSYSRDRGYEQYF
TGTGCCAGCAGTTACTCCAGGGACAGGGGATACGAGCAGTACTTC
>TRBJ2-5|TRBV7-8|.|once|15
CASSLRSNRKETQYF
TGTGCCAGCAGCTTAAGGTCGAACCGGAAAGAGACCCAGTACTTC
>TRBJ1-4|TRBV7-2|.|.|12
CASSPQGEKLFF
TGTGCCAGCAGCCCCCAGGGGGAAAAACTGTTTTTT
>TRBJ2-3|TRBV29-1|TRBD2|.|14
CSARTSGYTDTQYF
TGCAGCGCCCGGACTAGCGGATACACAGATACGCAGTATTTT
>TRBJ2-7|TRBV11-2|TRBD2|once|18
CASSFTGLAGSGSYEQYF
TGTGCCAGCAGCTTCACCGGACTAGCGGGATCCGGCTCCTACGAGCAGTACTTC
>TRBJ2-7|TRBV28|TRBD1|.|14
CASSRQGHTYEQYF
TGTGCCAGCAGCAGACAGGGCCACACCTACGAGCAGTACTTC
>TRBJ1-2|TRBV5-4|TRBD1|.|16
CASSSPGQWNFRGYTF
TGTGCCAGCAGCTCGCCGGGACAGTGGAACTTTCGTGGCTACACCTTC
>TRBJ2-2|TRBV2|TRBD1|.|14
CASTWLQGTGELFF
TGTGCCAGCACTTGGTTACAGGGGACCGGGGAGCTGTTTTTT
>TRBJ2-5|TRBV5-5|TRBD2|.|15
CASWHSGRAVETQYF
TGTGCCAGCTGGCATAGCGGGAGGGCCGTGGAGACCCAGTACTTC
>TRBJ2-5|TRBV2|.|.|15
CASTKDGGRRETQYF
TGTGCCAGCACCAAGGACGGGGGGCGCAGAGAGACCCAGTACTTC
>TRBJ2-3|TRBV9|TRBD2|few|13
CASSGTSWDTQYF
TGTGCCAGCAGCGGGACTAGCTGGGATACGCAGTATTTT
>TRBJ2-3|TRBV18|.|few|15
CASSPRQGGSDTQYF
TGTGCCAGCTCACCACGCCAGGGTGGGTCAGATACGCAGTATTTT
>TRBJ2-3|TRBV10-1|.|once|13
CASASVPTDTQYF
TGCGCCAGCGCTTCAGTGCCCACAGATACGCAGTATTTT
>TRBJ2-5|TRBV5-1|.|few|15
CASSLESRREETQYF
TGCGCCAGCAGCTTGGAGAGTCGGCGAGAAGAGACCCAGTACTTC
>TRBJ1-1|TRBV19|.|.|14
CASSIRGIDTEAFF
TGTGCCAGTAGTATAAGGGGGATTGACACTGAAGCTTTCTTT
>TRBJ2-1|TRBV6-5|TRBD2|few|16
CASSYLLAGGGNEQFF
TGTGCCAGCAGTTACTTGCTAGCGGGAGGAGGGAATGAGCAGTTCTTC
>TRBJ2-1|TRBV5-4|.|.|13
CASSWAPPDEQFF
TGTGCCAGCAGCTGGGCGCCCCCTGATGAGCAGTTCTTC
>TRBJ1-4|TRBV2|TRBD1|.|14
CASSRTGEDEKLFF
TGTGCCAGCAGCCGGACAGGGGAAGACGAAAAACTGTTTTTT
>TRBJ2-7|TRBV11-3|TRBD1|once|14
CASSPPQTGPEQYF
TGTGCCAGCAGCCCGCCCCAGACAGGGCCCGAGCAGTACTTC
>TRBJ2-5|TRBV10-3|TRBD1|.|19
CAISESTFPGQGARETQYF
TGTGCCATCAGTGAGTCGACGTTCCCGGGACAGGGGGCAAGAGAGACCCAGTACTTC
>TRBJ2-5|TRBV6-4|TRBD2|few|15
CASSDSGAGEETQYF
TGTGCCAGCAGTGACTCCGGAGCGGGAGAAGAGACCCAGTACTTC
>TRBJ2-2|TRBV29-1|TRBD2|once|14
CSVPGLAGTGELFF
TGCAGCGTCCCGGGACTAGCGGGCACCGGGGAGCTGTTTTTT
>TRBJ2-7|TRBV6-1|.|.|15
CASSEGGTFTYEQYF
TGTGCCAGCAGTGAAGGGGGGACTTTTACCTACGAGCAGTACTTC
>TRBJ2-7|TRBV7-9|.|.|13
CASSSSGDYEQYF
TGTGCCAGCAGCTCTTCGGGTGACTACGAGCAGTACTTC
>TRBJ2-6|TRBV28|.|.|15
CASSRQTSGANVLTF
TGTGCCAGCAGTCGCCAAACCTCTGGGGCCAACGTCCTGACTTTC
>TRBJ2-2|TRBV10-3|TRBD1|.|14
CAAKGTVNTGELFF
TGTGCCGCAAAAGGGACAGTTAACACCGGGGAGCTGTTTTTT
>TRBJ1-1|TRBV29-1|.|.|14
CSVLGGSRATEAFF
TGCAGCGTCCTAGGGGGAAGTCGGGCCACTGAAGCTTTCTTT
>TRBJ2-5|TRBV11-2|.|.|13
CASSLDRRETQYF
TGTGCCAGCAGCTTAGACAGGCGAGAGACCCAGTACTTC
>TRBJ1-4|TRBV28|TRBD1|few|16
CASSLFGTGNAEKLFF
TGTGCCAGCAGTTTATTCGGGACAGGGAACGCCGAAAAACTGTTTTTT
>TRBJ2-2|TRBV28|TRBD2|.|16
CASHRLGGPDTGELFF
TGTGCCAGCCACAGACTGGGAGGGCCGGACACCGGGGAGCTGTTTTTT
>TRBJ1-1|TRBV6-5|.|.|14
CASSYFGGGTEAFF
TGTGCCAGCAGTTACTTCGGGGGGGGCACTGAAGCTTTCTTT
>TRBJ1-2|TRBV2|TRBD1|once|14
CASRPGTGSYGYTF
TGTGCCAGCAGACCCGGGACAGGGAGCTATGGCTACACCTTC
>TRBJ2-3|TRBV9|TRBD1|.|15
CASSADRGRTDTQYF
TGTGCCAGCAGCGCCGACAGGGGGCGGACAGATACGCAGTATTTT
>TRBJ2-6|TRBV7-9|.|.|18
CASSSELQQGTGANVLTF
TGTGCCAGCAGCTCGGAACTACAACAGGGTACCGGGGCCAACGTCCTGACTTTC
>TRBJ2-2|TRBV6-1|.|.|13
CASSRTATGELFF
TGTGCCAGCAGTCGGACGGCTACCGGGGAGCTGTTTTTT
>TRBJ2-5|TRBV12-5|TRBD2|.|16
CASAQGLAGGRETQYF
TGTGCTAGTGCCCAAGGACTAGCGGGAGGTCGAGAGACCCAGTACTTC